A single TCR beta chain is shown here with its context. Antigen specificity is unknown. The sample is drawn from a study of siplizumab effects on memory and regulatory T cells. Measured with immunoSEQ multiplex PCR; TCRdb has only the in-frame clones, and not every one. Among more than 85,000 clones listed, about 90% were seen once. Findings and limits, study-wide: Mappable alloreactive CD4+ clones came from Treg cells almost 70% of the time on average with siplizumab, against roughly 29% in controls. Among sequences traceable to unstimulated CD4+ memory cells, alloreactive ones were significantly reduced by siplizumab. Confirmation was lacking for the suppressive function of proliferating Tregs derived from siplizumab cultures. Contribution to the alloresponse seemed major for naive T cells, which also seemed more diverse than memory cells.

This CDR3 contains 15 residues. Germline CDR1 MNHNY, CDR2 SVGAGI (reference sequence). V lost 8 bases and J lost 2, with 19 bases in between. This chain connects TRBV6-6 to TRBJ2-7; D is uncertain. The sequencing sample was made of Tregs sorted from blood. The receptor was isolated from a human donor in good health. The CDR3 is CASAPSWASAYEQYF. In nucleotides, the CDR3 is TGTGCCAGCGCGCCGTCTTGGGCCAGCGCCTACGAGCAGTACTTC.